This T cell receptor beta chain emerged from a study of monozygotic twins with inflammatory bowel disease. Following a re-call of the 5' RACE reads, TCRdb has one entry per CDR3 protein and lacks DNA. The sample yields 300,000 to 400,000 distinct CDR3 sequences, of which the top ten take up 2% to 2.5%. A remark on this clonotype: The antigen is undetermined.

The CDR3 covers 16 residues. Germline values: CDR1 MDHEN, CDR2 SYDVKM. Study results and caveats: Between concordant and discordant twins, repertoire similarity failed to differ, a result that limited power may explain. IBD patients, compared with healthy twins, shared fewer clonotypes with others (especially with disease activity). Those with IBD had lower TCRbeta diversity (inverse Simpson) than their healthy co-twins did.

The receptor was isolated from a human donor with ulcerative colitis or Crohn's disease, or a healthy co-twin of an affected twin (not recorded which). The chain has TRBV28 and TRBJ1-2; TCRdb selects TRBD1, and the lack of DNA leaves this call unchecked. Specimen: blood. CDR3 sequence reads: CASSSPLGRGQDGYTF.